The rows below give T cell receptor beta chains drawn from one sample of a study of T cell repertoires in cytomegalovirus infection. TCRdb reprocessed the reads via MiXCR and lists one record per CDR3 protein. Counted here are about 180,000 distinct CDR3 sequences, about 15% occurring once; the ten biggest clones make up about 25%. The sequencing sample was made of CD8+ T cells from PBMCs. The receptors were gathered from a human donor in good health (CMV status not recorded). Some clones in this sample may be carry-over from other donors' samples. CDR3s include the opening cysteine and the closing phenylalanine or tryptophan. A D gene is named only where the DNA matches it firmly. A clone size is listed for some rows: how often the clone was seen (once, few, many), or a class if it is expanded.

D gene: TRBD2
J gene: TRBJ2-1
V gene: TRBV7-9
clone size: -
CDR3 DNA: TGTGCCAGCAGCTTAGCGGGGACTAGCGGGGGATCCACCTACAATGAGCAGTTCTTC
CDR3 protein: CASSLAGTSGGSTYNEQFF

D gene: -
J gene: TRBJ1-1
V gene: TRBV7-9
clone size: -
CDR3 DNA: TGTGCCAGCAGCTCCTCCGGGGGCCTGAACACTGAAGCTTTCTTT
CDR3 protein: CASSSSGGLNTEAFF

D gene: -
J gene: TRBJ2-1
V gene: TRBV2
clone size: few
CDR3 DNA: TGTGCCAGCAGTGAACCGGGGCCTTACAATGAGCAGTTCTTC
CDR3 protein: CASSEPGPYNEQFF

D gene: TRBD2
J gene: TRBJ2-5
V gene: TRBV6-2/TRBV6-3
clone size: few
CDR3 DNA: TGTGCCAGCAGTCGCGGGGGGGCCGGAGAGACCCAGTACTTC
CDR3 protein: CASSRGGAGETQYF

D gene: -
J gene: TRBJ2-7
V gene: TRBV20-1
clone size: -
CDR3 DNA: TGCAGTGCTCGCAGGGGAATCCACGAGCAGTACTTC
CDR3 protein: CSARRGIHEQYF

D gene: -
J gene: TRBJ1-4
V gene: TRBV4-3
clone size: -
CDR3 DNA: TGCGCCAGCAGCCAATTTCGGGGCGCTAATGAAAAACTGTTTTTT
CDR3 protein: CASSQFRGANEKLFF

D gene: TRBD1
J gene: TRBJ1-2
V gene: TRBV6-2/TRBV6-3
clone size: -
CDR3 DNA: TGTGCCAGCAGTTACTCGGGACAGCGAACTAACTATGGCTACACCTTC
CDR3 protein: CASSYSGQRTNYGYTF

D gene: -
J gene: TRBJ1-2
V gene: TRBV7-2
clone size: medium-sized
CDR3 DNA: TGTGCCAGCAGCTTAGATAGGGCCACTGGCTACACCTTC
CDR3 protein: CASSLDRATGYTF

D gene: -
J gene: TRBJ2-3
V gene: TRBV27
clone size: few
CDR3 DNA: TGTGCCAGCAGTTCAAGGGGGGCTCCCACAGATACGCAGTATTTT
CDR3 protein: CASSSRGAPTDTQYF

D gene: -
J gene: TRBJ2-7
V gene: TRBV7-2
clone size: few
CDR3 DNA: TGTGCCAGCAGCCCAGCCTTTCACGAGCAGTACTTC
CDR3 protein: CASSPAFHEQYF

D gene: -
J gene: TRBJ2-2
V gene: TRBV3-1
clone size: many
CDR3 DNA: TGTGCCAGCAGCCAGACAGGTGGGAACACCGGGGAGCTGTTTTTT
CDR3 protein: CASSQTGGNTGELFF

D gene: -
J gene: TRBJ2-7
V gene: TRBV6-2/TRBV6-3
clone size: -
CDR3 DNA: TGTGCCAGCAGACGCAATTACGAGCAGTACTTC
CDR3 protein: CASRRNYEQYF

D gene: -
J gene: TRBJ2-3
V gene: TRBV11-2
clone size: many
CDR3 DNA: TGTGCCAGCAGCTTAAATCAGGATACGCAGTACTTT
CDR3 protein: CASSLNQDTQYF

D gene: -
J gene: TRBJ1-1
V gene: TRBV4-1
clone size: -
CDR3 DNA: TGCGCCAGCAGTCGCAGTGAACAACCGATGAACACTGAAGCTTTCTTT
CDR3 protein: CASSRSEQPMNTEAFF

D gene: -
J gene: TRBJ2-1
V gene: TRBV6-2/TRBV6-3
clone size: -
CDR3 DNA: TGTGCCAGCAGTTACAGTGTGGAGGGGCGGTACAATGAGCAGTTCTTC
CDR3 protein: CASSYSVEGRYNEQFF

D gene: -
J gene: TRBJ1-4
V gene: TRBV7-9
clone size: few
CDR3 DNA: TGTGCCAGCAGCCCCAGGAACAGGGCCGATGAAAAACTGTTTTTT
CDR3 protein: CASSPRNRADEKLFF

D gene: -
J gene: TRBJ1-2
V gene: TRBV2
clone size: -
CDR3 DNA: TGTGCCAGCAGTGAAGGCGGATTAAACTATGGCTACACCTTC
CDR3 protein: CASSEGGLNYGYTF

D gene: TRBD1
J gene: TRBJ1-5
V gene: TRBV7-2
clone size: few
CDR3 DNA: TGTGCCAGCAGCATGACAGGGCTCAATCAGCCCCAGCATTTT
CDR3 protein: CASSMTGLNQPQHF

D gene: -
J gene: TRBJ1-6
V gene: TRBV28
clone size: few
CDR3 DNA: TGTGCCAGCAGTTTATCGGCCAGATCAGGGGAACCCCTCCACTTT
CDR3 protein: CASSLSARSGEPLHF

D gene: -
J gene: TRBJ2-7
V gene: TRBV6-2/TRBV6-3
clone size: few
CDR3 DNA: TGTGCCAGCAGTCCCCGGGACAACTACGAGCAGTACTTC
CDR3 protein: CASSPRDNYEQYF

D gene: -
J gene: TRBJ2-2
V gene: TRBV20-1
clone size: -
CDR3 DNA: TGCAGTGCTAGGGCGGCTAGCGCGAACACCGGGGAGCTGTTTTTT
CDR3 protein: CSARAASANTGELFF

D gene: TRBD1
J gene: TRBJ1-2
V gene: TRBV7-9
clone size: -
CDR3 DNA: TGTGCCAGCAGTGGACAGGGTCGGAGTGGCTACACCTTC
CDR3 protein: CASSGQGRSGYTF

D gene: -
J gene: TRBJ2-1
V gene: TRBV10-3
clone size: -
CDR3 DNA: TGTGCCATCAGTGGACAGATCGACGAGCAGTTCTTC
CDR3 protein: CAISGQIDEQFF

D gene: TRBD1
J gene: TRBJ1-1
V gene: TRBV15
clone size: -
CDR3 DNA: TGTGCCACCAGCGGGGACAGGGGGCGGACCACTGAAGCTTTCTTT
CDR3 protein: CATSGDRGRTTEAFF

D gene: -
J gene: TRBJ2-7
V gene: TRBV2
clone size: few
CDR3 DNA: TGTGCCAGCAGCCGTCGAAACGGGTATGGGGAGCAGTACTTC
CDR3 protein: CASSRRNGYGEQYF

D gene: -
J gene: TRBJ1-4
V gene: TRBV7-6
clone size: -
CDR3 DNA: TGTGCCAGCAGCTTGCGTGAAAAACTGTTTTTT
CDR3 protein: CASSLREKLFF

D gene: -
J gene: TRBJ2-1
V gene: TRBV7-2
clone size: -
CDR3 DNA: TGTGCCAGCAGACGGGGCGGGAATGAGCAGTTCTTC
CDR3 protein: CASRRGGNEQFF

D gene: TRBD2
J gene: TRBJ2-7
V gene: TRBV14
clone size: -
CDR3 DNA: TGTGCCAGCAGCCAAGGGCTAGCGGGGACCTTCTACGAGCAGTACTTC
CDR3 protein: CASSQGLAGTFYEQYF

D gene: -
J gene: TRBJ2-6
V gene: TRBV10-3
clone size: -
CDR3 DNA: TGTGCCATCAGTGAGCCAACCTCTGGGGCCAACGTCCTGACTTTC
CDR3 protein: CAISEPTSGANVLTF

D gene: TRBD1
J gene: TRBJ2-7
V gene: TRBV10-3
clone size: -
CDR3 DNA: TGTGCCATCAGTGGTGGGGACAGCTACGAGCAGTACTTC
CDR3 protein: CAISGGDSYEQYF

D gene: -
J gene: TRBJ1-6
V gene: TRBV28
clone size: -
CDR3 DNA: TGTGCCAGCAGTTTACTCCGGGACGGAGGTTCACCCCTCCACTTT
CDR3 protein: CASSLLRDGGSPLHF

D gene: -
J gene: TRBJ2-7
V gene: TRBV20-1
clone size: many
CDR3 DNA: TGCAGCCAGCATGACCGGGAAAGCTCCTACGAGCAGTACTTC
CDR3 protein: CSQHDRESSYEQYF

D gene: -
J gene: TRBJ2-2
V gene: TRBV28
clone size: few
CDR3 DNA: TGTGCCAGCAGTTTAGGGGAATACAGGGAGGCCACCGGGGAGCTGTTTTTT
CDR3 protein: CASSLGEYREATGELFF

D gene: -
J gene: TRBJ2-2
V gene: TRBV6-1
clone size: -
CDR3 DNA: TGTGCCAGCAGGGAATACACCGGGGAGCTGTTTTTT
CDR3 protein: CASREYTGELFF

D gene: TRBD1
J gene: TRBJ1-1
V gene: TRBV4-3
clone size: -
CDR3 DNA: TGCGCCAGCAGCCCCAGGAGGGACAGTGAGTTTCTTTTTGGGTTTAACACTGAAGCTTTCTTT
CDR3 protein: CASSPRRDSEFLFGFNTEAFF

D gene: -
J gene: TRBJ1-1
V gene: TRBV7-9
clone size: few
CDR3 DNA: TGTGCCAGCAGCTTAGGGGACGCTGAAGCTTTCTTT
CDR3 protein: CASSLGDAEAFF

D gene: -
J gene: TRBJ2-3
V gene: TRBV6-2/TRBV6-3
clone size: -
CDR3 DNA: TGTGCCACCCTAGGAGTTGCGATAGCTAGCACAGATACGCAGTATTTT
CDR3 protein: CATLGVAIASTDTQYF

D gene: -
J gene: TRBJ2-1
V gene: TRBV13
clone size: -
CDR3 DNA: TGTGCCAGCAGTCAGTCGGAGGGGGCCGCGGAAGACAATGAGCAGTTCTTC
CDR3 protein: CASSQSEGAAEDNEQFF

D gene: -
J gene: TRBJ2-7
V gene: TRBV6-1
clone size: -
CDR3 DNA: TGTGCCAGCAGTCCCGGTCTCCAGAGCGACAGGTCCTACGAGCAGTACTTC
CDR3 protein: CASSPGLQSDRSYEQYF

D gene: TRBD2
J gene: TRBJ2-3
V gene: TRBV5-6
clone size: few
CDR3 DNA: TGTGCCAGCAACTTTGGACTAGCCCATAGCACAGATACGCAGTATTTT
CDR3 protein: CASNFGLAHSTDTQYF

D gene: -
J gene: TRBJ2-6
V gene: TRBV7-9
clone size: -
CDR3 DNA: TGTGCCAGCAGGGGAAAGGCGGGGTTGGACGTCCTGACTTTC
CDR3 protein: CASRGKAGLDVLTF

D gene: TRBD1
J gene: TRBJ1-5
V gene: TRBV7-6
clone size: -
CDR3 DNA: TGTGCCAGCAGCCGTAAGACAGGGTTTCAGCCCCAGCATTTT
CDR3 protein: CASSRKTGFQPQHF